The T cell receptor (beta chain) under discussion was sequenced for a study of molecular identifiers for immune sequencing clone quantification. Study in general: The replicates split RNA from approximately 20,000 or 100,000 naive CD8 cells five ways and sequenced four. Whole-study results and caveats: Clonotypes surpassing 20 RNA copies contained over 99% of effector molecules, versus under 1% in naive cells.

Sorting captured naive CD8 T cells as CD8+CD4-CCR7+CD45RA+. This clonotype came up a few times. The antigen is unknown. The junction differs from germline at one of its ends, possibly a read error. The CDR3 length is 15 residues. It was with previously described methods and listed TCR primers that bulk TCR libraries were made. TCRdb re-derived calls from the PCR reads in MiXCR, one entry per CDR3 protein. The sample shows about 630,000 distinct CDR3 sequences, 25% of them seen only once. The receptor was derived from a human donor in good health. Some libraries in this study had Jurkat cell RNA spiked in. This sequence joins TRBV12-3 or TRBV12-4 and TRBJ2-5; D is tentatively TRBD1 or TRBD2 (5 bases each). Sequencing used naive CD8+ T cells from blood, with Jurkat cell RNA spiked in. As to subset: FACS-sorted CD8+CD4-CCR7+CD45RA+ naive T cells. The CDR3 DNA follows: TGTGCCAACAGTTTCGGGGCGGCGGACCAAGAGACCCAGTACTTC. It specifies CANSFGAADQETQYF.